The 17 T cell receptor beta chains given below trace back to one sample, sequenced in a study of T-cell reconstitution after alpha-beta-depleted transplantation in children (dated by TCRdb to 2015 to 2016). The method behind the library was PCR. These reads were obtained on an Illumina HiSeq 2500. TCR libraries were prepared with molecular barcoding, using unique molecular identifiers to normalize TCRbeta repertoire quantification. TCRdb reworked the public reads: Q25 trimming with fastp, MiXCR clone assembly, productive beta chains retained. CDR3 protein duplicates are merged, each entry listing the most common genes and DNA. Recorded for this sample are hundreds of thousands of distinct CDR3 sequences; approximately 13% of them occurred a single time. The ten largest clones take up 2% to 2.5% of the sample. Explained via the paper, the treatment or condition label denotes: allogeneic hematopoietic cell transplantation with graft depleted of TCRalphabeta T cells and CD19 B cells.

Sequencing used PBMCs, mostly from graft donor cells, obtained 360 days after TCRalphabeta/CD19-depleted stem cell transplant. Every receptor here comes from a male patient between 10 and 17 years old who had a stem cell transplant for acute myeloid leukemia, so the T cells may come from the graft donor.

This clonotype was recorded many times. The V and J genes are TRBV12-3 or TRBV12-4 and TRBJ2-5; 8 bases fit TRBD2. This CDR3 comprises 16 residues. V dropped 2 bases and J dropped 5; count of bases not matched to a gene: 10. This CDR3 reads CASSLLTAGVGETQYF. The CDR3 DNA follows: TGTGCCAGCAGTTTACTCACAGCGGGAGTCGGGGAGACCCAGTACTTC.

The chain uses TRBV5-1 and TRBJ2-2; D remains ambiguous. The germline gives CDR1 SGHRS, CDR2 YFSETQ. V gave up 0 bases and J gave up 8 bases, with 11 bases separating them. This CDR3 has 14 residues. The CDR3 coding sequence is TGCGCCAGCAGCTTGGCGTGGACCTTAGGGGAGCTGTTTTTT. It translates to CASSLAWTLGELFF.

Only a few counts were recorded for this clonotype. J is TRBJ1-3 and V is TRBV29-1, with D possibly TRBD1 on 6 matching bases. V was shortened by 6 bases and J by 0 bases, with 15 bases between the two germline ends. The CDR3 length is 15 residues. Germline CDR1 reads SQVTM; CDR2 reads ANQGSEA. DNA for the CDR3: TGCAGCGTCTTAGGGACATTAGACTCTGGAAACACCATATATTTT. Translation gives CSVLGTLDSGNTIYF.

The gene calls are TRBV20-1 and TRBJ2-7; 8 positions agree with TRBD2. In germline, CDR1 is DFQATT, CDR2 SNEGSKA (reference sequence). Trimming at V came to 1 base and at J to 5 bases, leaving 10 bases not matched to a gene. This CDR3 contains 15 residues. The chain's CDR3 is CSARVRTGGPDEQYF. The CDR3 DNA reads TGCAGTGCTAGAGTAAGAACGGGAGGGCCCGACGAGCAGTACTTC.

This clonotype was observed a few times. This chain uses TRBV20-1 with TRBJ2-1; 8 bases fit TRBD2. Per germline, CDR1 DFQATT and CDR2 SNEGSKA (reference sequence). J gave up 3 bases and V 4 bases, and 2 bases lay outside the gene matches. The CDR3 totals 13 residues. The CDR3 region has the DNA TGCAGTGCTACGGGACTAGTCTACAATGAGCAGTTCTTC. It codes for CSATGLVYNEQFF.

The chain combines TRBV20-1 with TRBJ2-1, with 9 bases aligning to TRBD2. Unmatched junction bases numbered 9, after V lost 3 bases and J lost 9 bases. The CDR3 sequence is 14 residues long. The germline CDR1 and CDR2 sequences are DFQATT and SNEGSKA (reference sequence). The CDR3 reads CSASLAGGPGEQFF. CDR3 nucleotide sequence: TGCAGTGCTAGTCTGGCGGGAGGGCCCGGTGAGCAGTTCTTC.

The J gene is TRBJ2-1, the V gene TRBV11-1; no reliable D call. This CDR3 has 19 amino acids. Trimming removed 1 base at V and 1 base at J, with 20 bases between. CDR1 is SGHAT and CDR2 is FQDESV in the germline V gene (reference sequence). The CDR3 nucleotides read TGTGCCAGCAGCTTAGGATGGGCGGTGGGTTTTAATTCCTACAATGAGCAGTTCTTC. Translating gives CASSLGWAVGFNSYNEQFF.

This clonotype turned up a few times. The CDR3 spells CASSVGVWTSGVTDTQYF. Written as DNA, the CDR3 is TGTGCCAGCAGCGTAGGGGTGTGGACTAGCGGAGTAACAGATACGCAGTATTTT. This chain uses TRBV9 with TRBJ2-3; TRBD2 matches 10 bases. Losses at the gene ends were 0 bases for V and 3 bases for J; bases not matched to a gene: 10. Germline V CDR1 and CDR2: SGDLS, YYNGEE. This CDR3 region has 18 residues.

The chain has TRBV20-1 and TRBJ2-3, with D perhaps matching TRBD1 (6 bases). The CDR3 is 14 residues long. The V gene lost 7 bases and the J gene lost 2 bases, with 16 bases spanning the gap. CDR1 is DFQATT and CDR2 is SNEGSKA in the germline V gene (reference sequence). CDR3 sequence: CSGARDIDTDTQYF. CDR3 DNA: TGCAGTGGTGCCCGGGACATCGACACAGATACGCAGTATTTT.

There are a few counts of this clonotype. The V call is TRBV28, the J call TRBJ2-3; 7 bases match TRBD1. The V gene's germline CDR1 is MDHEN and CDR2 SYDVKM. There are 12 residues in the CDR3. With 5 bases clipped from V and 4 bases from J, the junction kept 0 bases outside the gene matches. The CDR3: CASSDRADTQYF. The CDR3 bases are TGTGCCAGCAGTGACAGGGCAGATACGCAGTATTTT.

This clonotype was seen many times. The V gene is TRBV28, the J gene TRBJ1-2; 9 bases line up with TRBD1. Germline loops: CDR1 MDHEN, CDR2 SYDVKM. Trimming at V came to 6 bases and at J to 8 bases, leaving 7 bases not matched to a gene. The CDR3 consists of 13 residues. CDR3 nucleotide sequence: TGTGCCAGCAGAGAACAGGGGGCTTACGGCTACACCTTC. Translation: CASREQGAYGYTF.

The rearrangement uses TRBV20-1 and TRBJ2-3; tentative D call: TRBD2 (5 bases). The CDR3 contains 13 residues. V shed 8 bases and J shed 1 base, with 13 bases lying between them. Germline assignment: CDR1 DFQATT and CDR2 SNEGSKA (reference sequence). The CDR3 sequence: CSTASPGTDTQYF. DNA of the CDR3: TGCAGTACGGCTAGCCCGGGCACAGATACGCAGTATTTT.

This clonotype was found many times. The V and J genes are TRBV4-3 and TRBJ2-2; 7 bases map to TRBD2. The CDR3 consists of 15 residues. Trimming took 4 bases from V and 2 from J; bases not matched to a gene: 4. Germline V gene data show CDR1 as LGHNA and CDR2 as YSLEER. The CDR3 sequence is CASSRLAVNTGELFF. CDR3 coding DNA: TGCGCCAGCAGCCGGCTAGCGGTTAACACCGGGGAGCTGTTTTTT.

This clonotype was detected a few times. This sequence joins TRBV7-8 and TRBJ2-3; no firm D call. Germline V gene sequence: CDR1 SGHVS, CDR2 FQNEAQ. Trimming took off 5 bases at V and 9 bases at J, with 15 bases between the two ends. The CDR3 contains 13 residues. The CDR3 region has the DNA TGTGCCAGCAGCCTCAAGAGGAGAGAGACGCAGTATTTT. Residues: CASSLKRRETQYF.

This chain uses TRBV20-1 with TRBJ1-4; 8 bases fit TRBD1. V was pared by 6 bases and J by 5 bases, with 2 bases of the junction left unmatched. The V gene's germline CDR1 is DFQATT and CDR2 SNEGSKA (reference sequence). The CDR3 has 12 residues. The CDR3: CSARTGNEKLFF. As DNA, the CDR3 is TGCAGTGCCAGGACAGGGAATGAAAAACTGTTTTTT.

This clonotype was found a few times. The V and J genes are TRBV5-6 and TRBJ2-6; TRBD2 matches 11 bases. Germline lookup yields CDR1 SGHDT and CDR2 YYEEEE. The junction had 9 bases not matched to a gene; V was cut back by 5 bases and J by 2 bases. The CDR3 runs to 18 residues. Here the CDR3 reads CASRELAGVGAGANVLTF. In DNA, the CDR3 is TGTGCCAGCAGAGAACTAGCGGGAGTTGGAGCTGGGGCCAACGTCCTGACTTTC.

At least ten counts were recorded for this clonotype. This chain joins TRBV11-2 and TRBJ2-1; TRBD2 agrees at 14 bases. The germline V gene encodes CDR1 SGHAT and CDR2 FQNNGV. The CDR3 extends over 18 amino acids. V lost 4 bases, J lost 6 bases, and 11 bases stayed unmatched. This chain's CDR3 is CASSSGLAGGSIPNEQFF. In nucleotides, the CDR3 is TGTGCCAGCAGCTCAGGACTAGCGGGGGGATCTATCCCCAATGAGCAGTTCTTC. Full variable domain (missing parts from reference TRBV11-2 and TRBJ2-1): EAGVAQSPRYKIIEKRQSVAFWCNPISGHATLYWYQQILGQGPKLLIQFQNNGVVDDSQLPKDRFSAERLKGVDSTLKIQPAKLEDSAVYLCASSSGLAGGSIPNEQFFGPGTRLTVL.